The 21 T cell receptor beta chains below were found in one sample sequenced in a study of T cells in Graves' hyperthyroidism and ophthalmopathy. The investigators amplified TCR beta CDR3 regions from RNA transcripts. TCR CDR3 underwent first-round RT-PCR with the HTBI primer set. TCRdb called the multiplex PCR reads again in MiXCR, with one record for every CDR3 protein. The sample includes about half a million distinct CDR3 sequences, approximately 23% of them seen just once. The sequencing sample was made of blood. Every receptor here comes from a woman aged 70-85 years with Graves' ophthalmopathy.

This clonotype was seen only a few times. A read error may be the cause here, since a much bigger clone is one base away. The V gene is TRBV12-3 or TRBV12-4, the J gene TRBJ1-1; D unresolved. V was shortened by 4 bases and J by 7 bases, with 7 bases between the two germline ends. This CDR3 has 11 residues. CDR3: CASSSSVEAFF. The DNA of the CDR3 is TGTGCCAGCAGTTCCTCTGTTGAAGCTTTCTTT.

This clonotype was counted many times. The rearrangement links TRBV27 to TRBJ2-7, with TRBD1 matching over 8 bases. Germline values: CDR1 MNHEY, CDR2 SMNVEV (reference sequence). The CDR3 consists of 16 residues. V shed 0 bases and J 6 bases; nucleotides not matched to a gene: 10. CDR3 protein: CASSLSVGTGPREQYF. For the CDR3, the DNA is TGTGCCAGCAGTTTATCAGTAGGGACAGGACCCCGCGAGCAGTACTTC.

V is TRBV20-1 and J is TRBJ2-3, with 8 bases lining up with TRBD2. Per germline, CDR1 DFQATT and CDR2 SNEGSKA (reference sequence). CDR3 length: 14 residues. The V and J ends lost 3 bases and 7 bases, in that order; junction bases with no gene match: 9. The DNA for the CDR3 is TGCAGTGCTAGTGACCGGCGGGAGGTTTATACGCAGTATTTT. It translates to CSASDRREVYTQYF.

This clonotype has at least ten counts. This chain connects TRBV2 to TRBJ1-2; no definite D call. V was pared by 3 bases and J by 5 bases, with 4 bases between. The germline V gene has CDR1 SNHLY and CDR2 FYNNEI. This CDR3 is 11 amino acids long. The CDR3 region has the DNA TGTGCCAGCAGTGACGAGTATGGCTACACCTTC. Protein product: CASSDEYGYTF.

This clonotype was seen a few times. In nucleotides, the CDR3 is TGTGCCAGTACCACTATATTGGACTGGATGAACACTGAAGCTTTCTTT. It encodes CASTTILDWMNTEAFF. The chain combines TRBV19 with TRBJ1-1, with D unresolved. With 7 bases removed from V and 0 bases from J, the gap between germline ends came to 18 bases. The CDR3 totals 16 residues. Germline loops: CDR1 LNHDA, CDR2 SQIVND (reference sequence).

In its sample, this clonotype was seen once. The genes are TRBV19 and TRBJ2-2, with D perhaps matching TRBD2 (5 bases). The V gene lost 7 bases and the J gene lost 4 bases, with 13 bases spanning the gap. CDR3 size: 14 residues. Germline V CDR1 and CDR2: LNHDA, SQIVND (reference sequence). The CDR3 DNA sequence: TGTGCCAGTACTCGACTAACGATCACCGGGGAGCTGTTTTTT. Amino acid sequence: CASTRLTITGELFF.

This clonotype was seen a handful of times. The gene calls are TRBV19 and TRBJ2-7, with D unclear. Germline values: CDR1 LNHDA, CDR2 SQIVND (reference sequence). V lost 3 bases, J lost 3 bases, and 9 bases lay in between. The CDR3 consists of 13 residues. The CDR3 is CASSIGYNYEQYF. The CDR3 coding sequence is TGTGCCAGTAGTATTGGCTACAACTACGAGCAGTACTTC.

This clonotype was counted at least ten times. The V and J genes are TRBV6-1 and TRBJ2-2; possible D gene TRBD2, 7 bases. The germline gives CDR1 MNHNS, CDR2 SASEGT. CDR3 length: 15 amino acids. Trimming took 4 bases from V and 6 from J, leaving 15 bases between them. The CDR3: CASSGFGGRAGELFF. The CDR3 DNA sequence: TGTGCCAGCAGTGGATTCGGGGGGCGAGCCGGGGAGCTGTTTTTT.

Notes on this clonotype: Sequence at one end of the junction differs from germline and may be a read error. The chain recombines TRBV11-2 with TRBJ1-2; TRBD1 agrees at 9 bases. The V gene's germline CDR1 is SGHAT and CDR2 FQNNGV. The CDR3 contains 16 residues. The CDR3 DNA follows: TGTGCCAGCAGCTCCCTAGGGCGTACAGGGGGCTATGGCTACTCCTTC. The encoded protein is CASSSLGRTGGYGYSF.

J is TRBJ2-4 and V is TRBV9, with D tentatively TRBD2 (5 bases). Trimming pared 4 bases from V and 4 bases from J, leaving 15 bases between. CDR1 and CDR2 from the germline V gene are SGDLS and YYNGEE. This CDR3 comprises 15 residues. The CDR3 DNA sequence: TGTGCCAGCAGCATACCCCCGCGGGTTAAAAACATTCAGTACTTC. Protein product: CASSIPPRVKNIQYF.

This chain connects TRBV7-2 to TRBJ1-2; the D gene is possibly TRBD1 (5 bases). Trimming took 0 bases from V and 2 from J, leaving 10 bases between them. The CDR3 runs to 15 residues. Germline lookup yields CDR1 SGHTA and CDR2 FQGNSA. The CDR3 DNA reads TGTGCCAGCAGCTTAGCGCCGGGGCGGAACTATGGCTACACCTTC. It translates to CASSLAPGRNYGYTF.

The CDR3 coding sequence is TGTGCCAGCAGCCCGGGACCCACCTACAATGAGCAGTTCTTC. Its translation is CASSPGPTYNEQFF. This sequence joins TRBV7-3 and TRBJ2-1; D tentatively reads TRBD1 or TRBD2 (5 bases each). In germline, CDR1 is SGHTA, CDR2 FQGTGA. The V end lost 5 bases, the J end lost 2 bases, and 10 bases lay between the germline ends. This CDR3 region has 14 residues.

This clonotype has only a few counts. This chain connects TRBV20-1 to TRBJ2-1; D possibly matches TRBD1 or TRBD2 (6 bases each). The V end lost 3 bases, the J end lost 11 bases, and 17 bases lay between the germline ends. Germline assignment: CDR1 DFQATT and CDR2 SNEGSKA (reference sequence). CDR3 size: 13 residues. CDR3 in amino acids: CSASPDGGTKQFF. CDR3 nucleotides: TGCAGTGCTAGTCCCGACGGGGGCACCAAGCAGTTCTTC.

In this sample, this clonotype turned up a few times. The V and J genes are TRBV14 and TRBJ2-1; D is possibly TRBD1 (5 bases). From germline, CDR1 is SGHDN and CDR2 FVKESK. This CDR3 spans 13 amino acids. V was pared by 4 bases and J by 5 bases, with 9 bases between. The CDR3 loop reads CASSLSTDNEQFF. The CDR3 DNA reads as TGTGCCAGCAGCCTATCGACAGACAATGAGCAGTTCTTC.

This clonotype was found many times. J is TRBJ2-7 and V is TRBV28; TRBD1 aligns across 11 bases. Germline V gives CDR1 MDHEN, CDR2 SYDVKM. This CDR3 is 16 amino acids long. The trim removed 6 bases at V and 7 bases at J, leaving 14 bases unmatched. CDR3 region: CASRLSSGTGGDEQYF. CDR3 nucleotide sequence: TGTGCCAGCAGGCTCAGTTCCGGGACAGGGGGTGATGAGCAGTACTTC.

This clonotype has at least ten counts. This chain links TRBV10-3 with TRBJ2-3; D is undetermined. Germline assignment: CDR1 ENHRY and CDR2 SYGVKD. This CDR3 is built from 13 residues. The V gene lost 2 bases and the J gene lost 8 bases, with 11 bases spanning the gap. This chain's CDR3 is CAISEGDRATQYF. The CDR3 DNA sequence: TGTGCCATCAGTGAGGGTGATCGGGCTACGCAGTATTTT.

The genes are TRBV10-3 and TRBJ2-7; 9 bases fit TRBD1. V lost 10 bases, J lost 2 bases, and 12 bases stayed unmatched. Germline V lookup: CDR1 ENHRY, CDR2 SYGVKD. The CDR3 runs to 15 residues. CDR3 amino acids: CATRTGAASAYEQYF. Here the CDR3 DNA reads TGTGCCACCAGGACAGGGGCGGCTAGCGCCTACGAGCAGTACTTC.

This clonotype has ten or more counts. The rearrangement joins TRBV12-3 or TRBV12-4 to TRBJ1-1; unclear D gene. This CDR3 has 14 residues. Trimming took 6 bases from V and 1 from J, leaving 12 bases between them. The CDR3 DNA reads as TGTGCCAGCAGCCAAGGCATCCGGAACACTGAAGCTTTCTTT. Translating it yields CASSQGIRNTEAFF.

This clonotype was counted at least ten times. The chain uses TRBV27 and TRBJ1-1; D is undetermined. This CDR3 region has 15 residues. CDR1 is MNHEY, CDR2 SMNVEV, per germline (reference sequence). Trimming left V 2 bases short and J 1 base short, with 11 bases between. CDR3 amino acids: CASSLGPIPNTEAFF. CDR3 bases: TGTGCCAGCAGTTTAGGGCCGATTCCGAACACTGAAGCTTTCTTT.

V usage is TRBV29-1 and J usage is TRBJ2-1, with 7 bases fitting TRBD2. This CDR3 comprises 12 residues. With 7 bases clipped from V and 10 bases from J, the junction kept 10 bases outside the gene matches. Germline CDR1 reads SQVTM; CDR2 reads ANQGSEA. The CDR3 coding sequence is TGCAGCGCTGGGGAGCCTAGCGGCGAGCAGTTCTTC. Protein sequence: CSAGEPSGEQFF.

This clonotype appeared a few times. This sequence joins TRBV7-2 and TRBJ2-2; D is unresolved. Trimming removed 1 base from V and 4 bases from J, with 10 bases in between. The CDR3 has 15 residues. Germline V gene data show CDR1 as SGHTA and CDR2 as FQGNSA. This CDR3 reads CASSLDTAVTGELFF. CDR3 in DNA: TGTGCCAGCAGCTTAGACACAGCCGTCACCGGGGAGCTGTTTTTT.